Listed below are T cell receptor beta chains from one sample, sequenced in a study of early T cells in non-severe SARS-CoV-2 infection. TCRdb called the 5' RACE reads again in MiXCR, with one record for every CDR3 protein. The sample consists of tens of thousands of distinct CDR3 sequences, over 3.5% of them appearing once. The sample taken for sequencing was whole blood. The origin of the receptors is an adult who was a healthcare worker with PCR-confirmed SARS-CoV-2 infection or an uninfected control (not recorded which). Both conserved end residues are trimmed from each CDR3. D genes are given only for firm matches. Clone size, where shown, is once, few, many, or a class for clones that have expanded.

size: many
D: TRBD1
J: TRBJ2-6
V: TRBV5-4
CDR3: AGQGQGEVSGANVLT

size: many
D: .
J: TRBJ2-3
V: TRBV1
CDR3: TSSLADTQY

size: many
D: TRBD1
J: TRBJ2-2
V: TRBV29-1
CDR3: SVGQGTGELF

size: few
D: .
J: TRBJ2-7
V: TRBV14
CDR3: ASSQVPESSYEQY

size: many
D: TRBD1
J: TRBJ1-4
V: TRBV29-1
CDR3: SVTGTGDEKLF

size: many
D: TRBD2
J: TRBJ2-1
V: TRBV20-1
CDR3: SARDGLAGDSNEQF

size: many
D: .
J: TRBJ2-7
V: TRBV5-1
CDR3: ASSLATFYEQY

size: .
D: .
J: TRBJ2-5
V: TRBV5-8
CDR3: ASSLYRSTETRY

size: many
D: .
J: TRBJ2-1
V: TRBV18
CDR3: ASSRTGINNEQF

size: many
D: TRBD2
J: TRBJ2-1
V: TRBV7-9
CDR3: ASTSSGGDEQF

size: many
D: .
J: TRBJ1-1
V: TRBV7-2
CDR3: ASSLPRVVTEAF

size: few
D: .
J: TRBJ2-1
V: TRBV18
CDR3: ASSPLGGNNEQF

size: few
D: TRBD2
J: TRBJ2-5
V: TRBV18
CDR3: ASWRTSEEQETQY

size: many
D: TRBD1
J: TRBJ2-1
V: TRBV12-3/TRBV12-4
CDR3: ASSRRSTGAPSYNEQF

size: many
D: TRBD1
J: TRBJ1-2
V: TRBV25-1
CDR3: ASSESAGGWNGYT

size: .
D: TRBD2
J: TRBJ2-7
V: TRBV13
CDR3: ASSLGLANYEQY

size: .
D: .
J: TRBJ1-3
V: TRBV5-1
CDR3: ASSFSSDSSGNTIY

size: few
D: .
J: TRBJ1-5
V: TRBV10-3
CDR3: AIGSENQPQH

size: medium-sized
D: TRBD1
J: TRBJ2-7
V: TRBV27
CDR3: ASSPGQGAAYEQY

size: few
D: .
J: TRBJ1-2
V: TRBV28
CDR3: ASSRYGYT

size: few
D: .
J: TRBJ2-7
V: TRBV11-2
CDR3: ASSPQGYEQY

size: medium-sized
D: TRBD2
J: TRBJ2-7
V: TRBV27
CDR3: ASSPSGRGEQY

size: .
D: .
J: TRBJ1-5
V: TRBV5-5
CDR3: ASSLAGKDQPQH

size: few
D: TRBD1
J: TRBJ1-6
V: TRBV3-1
CDR3: ASSYRIAQGAYSPLH

size: medium-sized
D: .
J: TRBJ1-4
V: TRBV29-1
CDR3: SASSGFEKLF

size: many
D: .
J: TRBJ2-5
V: TRBV5-4
CDR3: ASSTGRDQETQY

size: few
D: .
J: TRBJ2-3
V: TRBV29-1
CDR3: SDTPTGADTQY

size: large
D: .
J: TRBJ1-5
V: TRBV20-1
CDR3: SASPGGDTQPQH